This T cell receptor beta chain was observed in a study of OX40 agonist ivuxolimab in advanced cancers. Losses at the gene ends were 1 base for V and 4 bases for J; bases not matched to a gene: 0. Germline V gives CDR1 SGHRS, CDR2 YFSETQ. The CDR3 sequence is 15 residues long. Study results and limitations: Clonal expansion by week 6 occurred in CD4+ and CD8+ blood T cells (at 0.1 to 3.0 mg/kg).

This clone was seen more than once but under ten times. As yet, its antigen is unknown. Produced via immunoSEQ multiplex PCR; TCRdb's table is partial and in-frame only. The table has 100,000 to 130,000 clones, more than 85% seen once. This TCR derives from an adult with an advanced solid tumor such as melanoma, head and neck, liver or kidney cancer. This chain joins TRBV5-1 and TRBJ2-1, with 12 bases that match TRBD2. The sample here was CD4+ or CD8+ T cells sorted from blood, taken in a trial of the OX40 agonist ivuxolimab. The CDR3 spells CASSLTSGGYNEQFF. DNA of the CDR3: TGCGCCAGCAGCTTGACTAGCGGGGGGTACAATGAGCAGTTCTTC.